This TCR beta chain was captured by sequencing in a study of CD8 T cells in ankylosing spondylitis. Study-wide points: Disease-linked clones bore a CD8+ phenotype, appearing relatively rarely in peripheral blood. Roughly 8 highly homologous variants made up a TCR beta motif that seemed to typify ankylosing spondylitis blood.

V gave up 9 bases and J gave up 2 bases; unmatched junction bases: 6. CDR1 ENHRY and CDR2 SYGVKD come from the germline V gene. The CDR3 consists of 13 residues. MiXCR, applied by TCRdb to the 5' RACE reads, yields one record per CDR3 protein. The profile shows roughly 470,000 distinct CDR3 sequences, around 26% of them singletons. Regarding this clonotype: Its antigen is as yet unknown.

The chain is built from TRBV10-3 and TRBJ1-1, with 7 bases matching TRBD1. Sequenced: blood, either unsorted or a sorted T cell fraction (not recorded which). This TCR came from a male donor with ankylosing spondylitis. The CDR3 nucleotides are TGTGCCATTAGGGGGCCCGGAAACACTGAAGCTTTCTTT. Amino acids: CAIRGPGNTEAFF.